What follows are 22 T cell receptor beta chains derived from one specimen sequenced in a study of early T cells in non-severe SARS-CoV-2 infection. TCRdb called the 5' RACE reads again in MiXCR, with one record for every CDR3 protein. The table has about 40,000 distinct CDR3 sequences, roughly 5% seen once. Sequencing was carried out using whole blood. These receptors all stem from an adult who was a healthcare worker with PCR-confirmed SARS-CoV-2 infection or an uninfected control (not recorded which).

This clonotype was recorded many times. V and J are TRBV6-6 and TRBJ1-3; D gene unclear. The CDR3 spans 14 residues. V dropped 7 bases and J dropped 6 bases, with 16 bases sitting between them. Germline V gene lookup returns CDR1 MNHNY and CDR2 SVGAGI (reference sequence). The CDR3 is CASTKTGEENTIYF. CDR3 DNA: TGTGCCAGCACCAAAACTGGGGAGGAAAACACCATATATTTT.

This clonotype was seen many times. This chain joins TRBV19 and TRBJ2-7; D gene uncertain. V gave up 5 bases and J gave up 4 bases, with 30 bases separating them. The CDR3 sequence is 19 residues long. Germline-derived CDR1 and CDR2 are LNHDA and SQIVND (reference sequence). CDR3 sequence reads: CASSPLLIGGTKEMYEQYF. For the CDR3, the DNA is TGTGCCAGTAGTCCCCTCCTCATCGGCGGTACCAAAGAAATGTACGAGCAGTACTTC.

This clonotype was counted many times. V is TRBV7-8 and J is TRBJ2-7; possibly TRBD1 for D (5 bases). The CDR3 is made up of 13 amino acids. The germline V gene has CDR1 SGHVS and CDR2 FQNEAQ. Trimming removed 5 bases from V and 3 bases from J, with 11 bases in between. The CDR3, as DNA: TGTGCCAGCAGCCCAGGCAGGGACTACGAGCAGTACTTC. Translated: CASSPGRDYEQYF.

The rearrangement links TRBV24-1 to TRBJ2-2, with TRBD1 identical over 7 bases. Germline V gene lookup returns CDR1 KGHDR and CDR2 SFDVKD. The CDR3 has 18 amino acids. Trimming took 7 bases from V and 0 from J; bases not matched to a gene: 13. The CDR3 loop is CATSAIGTASTNTGELFF. Written as DNA, the CDR3 is TGTGCCACCAGCGCGATAGGGACAGCATCTACGAACACCGGGGAGCTGTTTTTT.

This clonotype was seen many times. The CDR3 DNA sequence: TGTGCCAGCAGACGACAGGGGTCCAACTATGGCTACACCTTC. Its protein product is CASRRQGSNYGYTF. The chain employs TRBV27 and TRBJ1-2; the match to TRBD1 covers 8 bases. Losses at the gene ends were 6 bases for V and 2 bases for J; bases not matched to a gene: 5. Germline lookup yields CDR1 MNHEY and CDR2 SMNVEV (reference sequence). The CDR3 runs 14 residues.

This clonotype was observed many times. V gene TRBV7-2 combines with J gene TRBJ2-1; D gene unclear. Germline-derived CDR1 and CDR2 are SGHTA and FQGNSA. The V end lost 6 bases, the J end lost 6 bases, and 15 bases lay between the germline ends. The CDR3 runs 14 residues. CDR3 amino acids: CASRGQSPFNEQFF. The CDR3 DNA follows: TGTGCCAGCAGGGGCCAGTCTCCTTTCAATGAGCAGTTCTTC.

This clonotype came up many times. The V and J genes are TRBV29-1 and TRBJ2-1, with D possibly TRBD1 on 6 matching bases. The V and J ends lost 7 bases and 10 bases respectively, with 11 bases between them. The CDR3 loop spans 10 amino acids. Per the germline V gene, CDR1 is SQVTM and CDR2 is ANQGSEA. The CDR3 here is CSGSGTEQFF. The CDR3 coding sequence is TGCAGCGGATCCGGGACAGAGCAGTTCTTC.

Remarks on this clonotype: This clone may be a read error of a much larger clone one base away. The CDR3 sequence is CASSAGAGSYEQYF. CDR3 sequence (DNA): TGTGCCAGCAGCGCCGGGGCAGGGTCCTACGAGCAGTACTTC. The chain uses TRBV9 and TRBJ2-7; D is possibly TRBD1 or TRBD2 (5 bases each). Germline-derived CDR1 and CDR2 are SGDLS and YYNGEE. The ends were cut back, 3 bases at V and 1 base at J, with 11 bases in the middle. The CDR3 covers 14 residues.

This clonotype was observed a handful of times. The chain combines TRBV7-6 with TRBJ2-1, with D uncertain. V shed 10 bases and J shed 6 bases, with 25 bases lying between them. Germline V lookup: CDR1 SGHVS, CDR2 FNYEAQ. The CDR3 has 16 amino acids. The DNA of the CDR3 is TGTGCCACACCATTTACGGTGGGAAAGGCCTCCAATGAGCAGTTCTTC. Protein sequence: CATPFTVGKASNEQFF.

This clonotype was detected many times. The rearrangement joins TRBV20-1 to TRBJ2-3; 7 bases align to TRBD2. The CDR3 is 13 residues long. Per germline, CDR1 DFQATT and CDR2 SNEGSKA (reference sequence). V lost 3 bases to trimming and J lost 1 base; unmatched junction nucleotides: 1. CDR3 sequence: CSARLAGTDTQYF. The CDR3 nucleotides read TGCAGTGCTAGGCTAGCGGGCACAGATACGCAGTATTTT.

This clonotype was picked up many times. The chain carries TRBV18 and TRBJ1-2; D unclear. This CDR3 has 15 residues. Germline V lookup: CDR1 KGHSH, CDR2 LQKENI. Trimming shortened V by 2 bases and J by 0 bases, and 10 bases separated the two germline ends. CDR3 bases: TGTGCCAGCTCACCAAAGGACGGAACTAACTATGGCTACACCTTC. Translating it yields CASSPKDGTNYGYTF.

In this sample, this clonotype turned up many times. The gene calls are TRBV30 and TRBJ2-5; D may be TRBD2 (5 bases). The CDR3 has 13 amino acids. Trimming removed 4 bases from V and 2 bases from J, with 11 bases in between. Germline CDR1 and CDR2: GTSNPN and SVGIG (reference sequence). The CDR3 nucleotides read TGTGCCTGGAATACGGGAATACAAGAGACCCAGTACTTC. Encoded protein: CAWNTGIQETQYF.

This clonotype was seen ten or more times. This chain uses TRBV12-3 or TRBV12-4 with TRBJ1-1; no clear D. The CDR3 extends over 15 amino acids. V lost 0 bases, J lost 5 bases, and 13 bases lay in between. The CDR3 coding sequence is TGTGCCAGCAGTTTAGCGCAATCGGGTGGGACTGAAGCTTTCTTT. Translating gives CASSLAQSGGTEAFF.

The rearrangement joins TRBV11-2 to TRBJ2-7, with 10 nucleotides matching TRBD2. Germline-derived CDR1 and CDR2 are SGHAT and FQNNGV. J lost 3 bases, V lost 1 base, and 6 bases had no gene match. CDR3 length: 16 amino acids. The CDR3 DNA follows: TGTGCCAGCAGCTTAGGAGCTAGCGGGAGTTTCTACGAGCAGTACTTC. It encodes CASSLGASGSFYEQYF. Based on the CDR3 plus reference TRBV11-2 and TRBJ2-7, the full variable domain is EAGVAQSPRYKIIEKRQSVAFWCNPISGHATLYWYQQILGQGPKLLIQFQNNGVVDDSQLPKDRFSAERLKGVDSTLKIQPAKLEDSAVYLCASSLGASGSFYEQYFGPGTRLTVT.

This clonotype was counted many times. The rearrangement uses TRBV6-5 and TRBJ1-6; perhaps TRBD1 as D (6 bases). Germline V gives CDR1 MNHEY, CDR2 SVGAGI. The CDR3 is 15 amino acids. V dropped 0 bases and J dropped 10 bases, with 13 bases sitting between them. The CDR3: CASSYSIRGDSPLHF. CDR3 DNA sequence: TGTGCCAGCAGTTACTCGATCAGGGGAGACTCACCCCTCCACTTT.

To note about this clonotype: At one of its ends the junction is not consistent with the germline gene, which may arise from a read error. V usage is TRBV19 and J usage is TRBJ1-5; TRBD1 aligns across 11 bases. The CDR3 runs to 16 residues. Germline values: CDR1 LNHDA, CDR2 SQIVND (reference sequence). The CDR3 region is CASSPRDRGFGQTQHF. The CDR3 DNA reads TGTGCCAGTAGCCCTAGGGACAGGGGGTTTGGTCAGACCCAGCATTTT. The full variable domain, rest sourced from reference TRBV19 and TRBJ1-5, is DGGITQSPKYLFRKEGQNVTLSCEQNLNHDAMYWYRQDPGQGLRLIYYSQIVNDFQKGDIAEGYSVSREKKESFPLTVTSAQKNPTAFYLCASSPRDRGFGQTQHFGDGTRLSIL.

This clonotype was recorded at least ten times. The chain combines TRBV11-2 with TRBJ2-1; 9 bases align to TRBD2. The CDR3 has 14 residues. Trimming cost V 5 bases and J 10 bases; bases outside gene matches: 9. The germline gives CDR1 SGHAT, CDR2 FQNNGV. The CDR3, as DNA: TGTGCCAGCAGCCCTCGACTAGCGGCTGGGGAGCAGTTCTTC. Amino acid sequence: CASSPRLAAGEQFF.

This clonotype has a handful of counts. V is TRBV7-9 and J is TRBJ2-3, with 13 bases that match TRBD2. V was clipped by 4 bases and J by 2 bases; unmatched bases: 3. Germline V gene sequence: CDR1 SEHNR, CDR2 FQNEAQ (reference sequence). The CDR3 length is 16 residues. The DNA of the CDR3 is TGTGCCAGCAGCTCTGGGACTAGCGGGGCCACAGATACGCAGTATTTT. Translating gives CASSSGTSGATDTQYF.

This clonotype came up many times. This chain's CDR3 is CASSQTGLNTEAFF. The CDR3 DNA is TGCGCCAGCAGCCAGACAGGTTTGAACACTGAAGCTTTCTTT. This sequence joins TRBV5-1 and TRBJ1-1; TRBD1 might be the D (6 bases). Trimming took 4 bases from V and 0 from J, leaving 10 bases between them. Germline loops: CDR1 SGHRS, CDR2 YFSETQ. The CDR3 sequence is 14 residues long.

This clonotype occurred many times. V is TRBV9 and J is TRBJ1-2; the D is unclear. The CDR3 consists of 14 residues. CDR1 SGDLS and CDR2 YYNGEE come from the germline V gene. With 0 bases removed from V and 7 bases from J, the gap between germline ends came to 13 bases. The CDR3 nucleotides read TGTGCCAGCAGCGTAGTGTCAGATCCAAGTGGCTACACCTTC. The encoded protein is CASSVVSDPSGYTF.

The table lists this clonotype with many counts. The rearrangement uses TRBV7-9 and TRBJ2-7; TRBD2 matches 8 bases. This CDR3 has 15 residues. With 5 bases clipped from V and 0 bases from J, the junction kept 6 bases outside the gene matches. In germline, CDR1 is SEHNR, CDR2 FQNEAQ (reference sequence). CDR3 protein: CASSPTSGSSYEQYF. CDR3 DNA sequence: TGTGCCAGCAGCCCTACTAGCGGTAGCTCCTACGAGCAGTACTTC.

This clonotype was seen a few times. The chain has TRBV7-8 and TRBJ2-7, with 8 nucleotides matching TRBD1. The length of the CDR3 is 15 residues. V gave up 5 bases and J gave up 3 bases; unmatched junction bases: 9. The germline CDR1 and CDR2 sequences are SGHVS and FQNEAQ. The CDR3 is CASSPTPDRVYEQYF. CDR3 coding DNA: TGTGCCAGCAGCCCGACCCCGGACAGGGTCTACGAGCAGTACTTC.